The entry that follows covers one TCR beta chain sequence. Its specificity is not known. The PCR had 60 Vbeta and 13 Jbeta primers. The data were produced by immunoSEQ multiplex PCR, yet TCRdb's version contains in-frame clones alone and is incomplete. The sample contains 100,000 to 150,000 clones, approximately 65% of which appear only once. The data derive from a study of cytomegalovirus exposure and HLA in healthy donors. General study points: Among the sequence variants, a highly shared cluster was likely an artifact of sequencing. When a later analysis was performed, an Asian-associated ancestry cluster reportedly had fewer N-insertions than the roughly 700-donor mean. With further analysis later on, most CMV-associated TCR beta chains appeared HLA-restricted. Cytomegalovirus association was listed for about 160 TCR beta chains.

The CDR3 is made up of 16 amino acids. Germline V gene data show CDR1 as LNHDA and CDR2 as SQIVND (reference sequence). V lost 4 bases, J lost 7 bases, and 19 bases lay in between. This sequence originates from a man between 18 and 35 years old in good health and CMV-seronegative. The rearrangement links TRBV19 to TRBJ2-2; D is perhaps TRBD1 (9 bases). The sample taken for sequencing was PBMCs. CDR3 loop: CASSSGGTGPSGELFF. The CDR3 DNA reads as TGTGCCAGTAGTAGCGGGGGGACAGGGCCCAGCGGGGAGCTGTTTTTT.